This entry concerns a single T cell receptor (beta chain). This clonotype was seen only a few times. Its antigen specificity is not known. The sample holds no much larger clone one base away, and base qualities are not on file. This sample was taken from a study of T cells after yellow fever vaccination (dated by TCRdb to the late 2010s). Notes on the research overall: The SMART-Seq v4 Ultra Low Input RNA kit was used to prepare libraries from fractions with low cell numbers. Bulk PBMC replicates and cell subsets were isolated from blood drawn at multiple timepoints before and after both primary and secondary immunization. Bulk TCR alpha and beta repertoires were sequenced longitudinally to track T-cell clones before and after primary and booster YFV17D yellow fever vaccination. Two healthy male donors, one aged 18 to 29 and one aged 30 to 40 years, made up the cohort. Points the paper makes about the study in general: Computational filtering was needed because FACS-sorted repertoires could contain abundant contaminating clonotypes from the bulk population. After the booster, most of the clones that had expanded following primary vaccination were detected again (96% of CD4 and around nine tenths of CD8), which suggests that memory was broadly maintained. The secondary T-cell response was weaker than the primary response but faster, peaking on day 5 instead of day 15. Because only a couple of donors were included in the study, the extent to which the findings can be generalized is limited. A small share of clonotypes occurred in both CD4 and CD8 compartments, likely arising from convergent recombination.

Synthesis of TCR cDNA relied on 5'RACE template switching, a step that introduced a universal primer site along with unique molecular identifiers. cDNA synthesis was primed from both the TCR alpha and TCR beta constant segments. Library amplification used two PCR steps, and the second PCR step added sample barcodes and sequencing adapters. Sequencing of libraries was performed on Illumina HiSeq 2500 (2x100 bp) or NovaSeq (2x150 bp). Per the source publication's procedure: MIGEC handled demultiplexing of reads and collapsing into UMI consensus sequences, while MiXCR performed V(D)J alignment. Using edgeR on replicate PBMC samples, clonotypes were called vaccine-responding if FDR was below 0.01 and the log2 fold change was above 5 up to day 15. Each bulk clonotype received a CD4 or CD8 identity based on whether the sequenced CD4 or CD8 repertoire contained that clonotype at higher abundance. TCRdb itself trimmed the public reads at Q25 with fastp, ran MiXCR and retained productive beta chains. Entries that share a CDR3 protein sequence are merged under the most common genes and DNA. TCRdb's processing, not the authors', yielded these V and J calls. Counted in this sample were 500,000 to 700,000 distinct CDR3 sequences; 19% of them appeared once. The ten largest clones capture about 13% of the sample.

The CDR3, cysteine through phenylalanine, is 17 amino acids long. Only the CDR3 part of the read is kept: 51 bases, read in frame from the first base. CDR1 KGHDR and CDR2 SFDVKD are derived from the germline V gene. V and J are trimmed by 3 bases and 5 bases, and the gene matches miss 7 bases of the junction. The label giving this sample's treatment or condition can be read as: live attenuated yellow fever vaccine strain. At each blood-draw timepoint, two biological replicates of bulk PBMCs were obtained. A standard Ficoll-Paque protocol was used to isolate PBMCs from peripheral blood. TriZol was used to extract RNA from bulk PBMCs, from CD4 and CD8 fractions, and from dextramer-positive and dextramer-negative fractions.

The source of this sequence is a man between 25 and 39 years old who received the YFV17D yellow fever vaccine. The rearranged chain carries TRBV24-1 and TRBJ2-2; 11 middle bases align to TRBD1. The sample consisted of PBMCs, taken 15 days after the yellow fever booster vaccination. The CDR3 region has the sequence CATSDPLGQGVTGELFF. At the DNA level, the sequence is TGTGCCACCAGTGATCCTCTGGGACAGGGGGTGACCGGGGAGCTGTTTTTT.